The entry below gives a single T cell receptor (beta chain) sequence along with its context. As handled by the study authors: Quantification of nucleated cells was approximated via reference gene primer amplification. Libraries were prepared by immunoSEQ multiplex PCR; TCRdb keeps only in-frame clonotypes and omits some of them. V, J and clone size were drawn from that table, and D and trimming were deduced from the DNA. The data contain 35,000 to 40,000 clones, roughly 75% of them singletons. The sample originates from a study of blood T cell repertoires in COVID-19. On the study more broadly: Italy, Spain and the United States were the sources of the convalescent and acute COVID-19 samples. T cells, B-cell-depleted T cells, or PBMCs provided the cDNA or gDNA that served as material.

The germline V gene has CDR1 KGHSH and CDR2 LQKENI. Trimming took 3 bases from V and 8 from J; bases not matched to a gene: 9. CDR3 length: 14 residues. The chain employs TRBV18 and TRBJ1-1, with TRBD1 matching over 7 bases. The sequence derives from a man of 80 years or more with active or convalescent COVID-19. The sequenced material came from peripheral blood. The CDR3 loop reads CASSPTAAGGEAFF. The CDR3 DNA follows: TGTGCCAGCTCACCTACCGCTGCAGGGGGGGAAGCTTTCTTT.